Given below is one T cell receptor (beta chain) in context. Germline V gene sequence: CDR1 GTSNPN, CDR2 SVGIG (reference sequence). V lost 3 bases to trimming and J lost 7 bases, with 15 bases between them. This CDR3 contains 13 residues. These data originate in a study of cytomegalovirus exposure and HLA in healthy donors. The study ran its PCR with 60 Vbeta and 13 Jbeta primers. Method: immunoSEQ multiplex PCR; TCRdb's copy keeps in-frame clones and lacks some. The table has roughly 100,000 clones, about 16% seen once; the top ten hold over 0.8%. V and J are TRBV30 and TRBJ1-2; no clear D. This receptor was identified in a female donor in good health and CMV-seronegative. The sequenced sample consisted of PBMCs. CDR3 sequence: CAWRVAHSGGYTF. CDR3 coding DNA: TGTGCCTGGAGAGTAGCTCACTCCGGTGGCTACACCTTC.